This T cell receptor beta chain was profiled in a study of shared clonotypes between healthy human individuals. Study-wide findings and caveats: As a rule, naive subsets had a larger estimated richness than memory subsets.

The naive CD8 population came from CD45RO-negative cells selected for CCR7, without terminally differentiated effector memory CD45RA+ cells. Germline V lookup: CDR1 MGHRA, CDR2 YSYEKL. V lost 3 bases, J lost 10 bases, and 10 bases lay in between. The length of the CDR3 is 13 residues. This clone appeared a single time. Its matching antigen is unknown. In the study's own analysis: Filtering of immunoSEQ junctional sequences could not match full-length read filtering. This table comes from immunoSEQ multiplex PCR, and its TCRdb copy is limited to in-frame clones, with some not included. The V and J calls and clone size were taken over from that table, and D and trimming were inferred from the DNA. The sample contains around 550,000 clones, approximately 95% of which appear only once.

This receptor was identified in a woman in her twenties or thirties in good health. The sample taken for sequencing was naive CD8+ T cells sorted from blood. V usage is TRBV4-1 and J usage is TRBJ1-6; a weak D match, TRBD1 (6 bases). The CDR3 loop reads CASSHTGLSPLHF. DNA for the CDR3: TGCGCCAGCAGCCACACAGGGCTCTCACCCCTCCACTTT.